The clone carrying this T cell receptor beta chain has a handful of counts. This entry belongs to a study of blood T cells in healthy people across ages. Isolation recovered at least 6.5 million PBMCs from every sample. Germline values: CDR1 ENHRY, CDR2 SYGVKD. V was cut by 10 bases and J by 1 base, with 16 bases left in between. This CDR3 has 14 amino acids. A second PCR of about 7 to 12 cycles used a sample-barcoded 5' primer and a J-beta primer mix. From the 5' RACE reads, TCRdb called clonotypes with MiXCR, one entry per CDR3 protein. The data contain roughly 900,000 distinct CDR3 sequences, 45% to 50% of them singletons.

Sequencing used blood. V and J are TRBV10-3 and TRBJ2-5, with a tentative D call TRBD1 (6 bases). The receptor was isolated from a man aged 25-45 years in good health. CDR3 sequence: CATRRTEAQETQYF. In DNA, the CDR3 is TGTGCCACCCGAAGGACAGAAGCCCAAGAGACCCAGTACTTC.